This is a list of T cell receptor beta chains from one sample in a study of blood T cell repertoires in COVID-19. Clones were sequenced by immunoSEQ multiplex PCR, and TCRdb holds only the in-frame ones, with some missing. Counted here are some 200,000 clones, roughly 88% occurring once; the ten biggest clones make up 1.5%. Sequenced material: peripheral blood. These receptors came from a man aged 18 to 30 with active or convalescent COVID-19. CDR3s include the opening cysteine and the closing phenylalanine or tryptophan. The D gene is left open where the match is weak. Clone size is not always given. Where it is, it says once, few, many or a class for expanded clones.

clone size: .
D gene: .
J gene: TRBJ2-5
V gene: TRBV7-9
CDR3 DNA: TGTGCCAGCAGCCCCCGAGTGGGAGCACAAGAGACCCAGTACTTC
CDR3 protein: CASSPRVGAQETQYF

clone size: .
D gene: .
J gene: TRBJ2-5
V gene: TRBV27
CDR3 DNA: TGTGCCAGCAGCCAGGATCCGCGCCCTTGGGAGACCCAGTACTTC
CDR3 protein: CASSQDPRPWETQYF

clone size: .
D gene: .
J gene: TRBJ1-5
V gene: TRBV10-2
CDR3 DNA: TGCGCCAGCAGTGAACTCGTTAGCAATCAGCCCCAGCATTTT
CDR3 protein: CASSELVSNQPQHF

clone size: .
D gene: .
J gene: TRBJ1-1
V gene: TRBV4-2
CDR3 DNA: TGTGCCAGCAGCCAAGAACCCTATGAGGCAGGGGATCTGAACACTGAAGCTTTCTTT
CDR3 protein: CASSQEPYEAGDLNTEAFF

clone size: .
D gene: .
J gene: TRBJ1-5
V gene: TRBV25-1
CDR3 DNA: TGTGCCAGCAGTGAACCGGGATTATATCAGCCCCAGCATTTT
CDR3 protein: CASSEPGLYQPQHF

clone size: few
D gene: .
J gene: TRBJ1-1
V gene: TRBV6-5
CDR3 DNA: TGTGCCAGCAGTTTCCGGGACACTGAAGCTTTCTTT
CDR3 protein: CASSFRDTEAFF

clone size: .
D gene: TRBD1
J gene: TRBJ2-7
V gene: TRBV30
CDR3 DNA: TGTGCCTGGAGTGTGATCGGGACAGGGGTGGCCTACGAGCAGTACTTC
CDR3 protein: CAWSVIGTGVAYEQYF

clone size: .
D gene: .
J gene: TRBJ1-3
V gene: TRBV29-1
CDR3 DNA: TGCAGCGTTGAAGATAGCGGGACCTTACGCTCTGGAAACACCATATATTTT
CDR3 protein: CSVEDSGTLRSGNTIYF

clone size: .
D gene: .
J gene: TRBJ2-7
V gene: TRBV19
CDR3 DNA: TGTGCCAGTAGTATCTACGGAGACTCCTACGAGCAGTACTTC
CDR3 protein: CASSIYGDSYEQYF

clone size: once
D gene: .
J gene: TRBJ2-7
V gene: TRBV7-8
CDR3 DNA: TGTGCCAGCAGCTTAGCGGTGCGCTACGAGCAGTACTTC
CDR3 protein: CASSLAVRYEQYF

clone size: .
D gene: .
J gene: TRBJ1-1
V gene: TRBV30
CDR3 DNA: TGTGCCTGGATAGGGGTTCGTGGACAGACGAACACTGAAGCTTTCTTT
CDR3 protein: CAWIGVRGQTNTEAFF

clone size: once
D gene: TRBD1
J gene: TRBJ1-5
V gene: TRBV30
CDR3 DNA: TGTGCCTGGAGTGACAGGGGGTGGTATAGCAATCAGCCCCAGCATTTT
CDR3 protein: CAWSDRGWYSNQPQHF

clone size: .
D gene: TRBD1
J gene: TRBJ2-7
V gene: TRBV5-4
CDR3 DNA: TGTGCCAGCAGCTTTGACAGGGGGCAAGGGGAGCAGTACTTC
CDR3 protein: CASSFDRGQGEQYF

clone size: .
D gene: TRBD1
J gene: TRBJ2-5
V gene: TRBV5-6
CDR3 DNA: TGTGCCAGCAGCTTCGGACAGGGGGCATGGGAGACCCAGTACTTC
CDR3 protein: CASSFGQGAWETQYF

clone size: .
D gene: TRBD1
J gene: TRBJ1-5
V gene: TRBV28
CDR3 DNA: TGTGCCAGCAGCTTCACTACAGGGGGCAGCAATCAGCCCCAGCATTTT
CDR3 protein: CASSFTTGGSNQPQHF

clone size: .
D gene: TRBD1
J gene: TRBJ2-1
V gene: TRBV27
CDR3 DNA: TGTGCCAGCAGTTTAGGGTCGGGGACAGGGGGCACCTACAATGAGCAGTTCTTC
CDR3 protein: CASSLGSGTGGTYNEQFF

clone size: .
D gene: TRBD1
J gene: TRBJ1-2
V gene: TRBV15
CDR3 DNA: TGTGCCACCAGCGCCGCAGGGGGCGCGTACTATGGCTACACCTTC
CDR3 protein: CATSAAGGAYYGYTF

clone size: .
D gene: .
J gene: TRBJ1-2
V gene: TRBV27
CDR3 DNA: TGTGCCAGCAGTTCGAACAGGGCTGAGAGTGGCTACACCTTC
CDR3 protein: CASSSNRAESGYTF

clone size: once
D gene: TRBD1
J gene: TRBJ1-4
V gene: TRBV28
CDR3 DNA: TGTGCCAGCAGTGGACAGGAGGTTGGCGAAAAACTGTTTTTT
CDR3 protein: CASSGQEVGEKLFF

clone size: .
D gene: .
J gene: TRBJ1-5
V gene: TRBV19
CDR3 DNA: TGTGCCAGTAGTGGTCTGCCGGGTCGCAATCAGCCCCAGCATTTT
CDR3 protein: CASSGLPGRNQPQHF

clone size: .
D gene: TRBD2
J gene: TRBJ2-5
V gene: TRBV19
CDR3 DNA: TGTGCCAGTAGCTTGCGGGAGGATGAGACCCAGTACTTC
CDR3 protein: CASSLREDETQYF

clone size: .
D gene: .
J gene: TRBJ2-7
V gene: TRBV4-2
CDR3 DNA: TGTGCCAGCAGCCTCGGTGCGGGAAGCTCCTACGAGCAGTACTTC
CDR3 protein: CASSLGAGSSYEQYF